This T cell receptor beta chain originates from a study of patients and donors after allogeneic stem cell transplantation. This clonotype was seen a few times. This CDR3 contains 13 residues. V lost 4 bases and J 0 bases, leaving 6 bases between the germline ends. Germline CDR1 and CDR2: SGHTA and FQGTGA. One entry per CDR3 protein results from TCRdb running MiXCR on the RT-PCR reads. The table shows more than 850,000 distinct CDR3 sequences, with more than 15% occurring only once. This receptor was identified in a human donor who was either an allogeneic HSCT recipient or a stem cell or donor lymphocyte infusion donor (not recorded which). It is not recorded whose cells these are; they may come from a transplant donor. Sequences were obtained from blood, either unsorted or a sorted T cell fraction (not recorded which). V usage is TRBV7-3 and J usage is TRBJ1-1, with no clear D. CDR3: CASSSYVNTEAFF. The CDR3 DNA reads TGTGCCAGCAGCTCGTACGTGAACACTGAAGCTTTCTTT.